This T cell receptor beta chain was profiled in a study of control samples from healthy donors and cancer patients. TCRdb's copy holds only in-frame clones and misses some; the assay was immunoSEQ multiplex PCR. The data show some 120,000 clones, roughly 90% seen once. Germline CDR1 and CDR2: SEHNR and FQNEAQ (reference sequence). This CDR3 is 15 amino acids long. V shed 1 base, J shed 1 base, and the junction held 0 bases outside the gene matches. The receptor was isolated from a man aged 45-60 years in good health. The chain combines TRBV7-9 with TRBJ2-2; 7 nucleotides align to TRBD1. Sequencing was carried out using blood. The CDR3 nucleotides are TGTGCCAGCAGCTTAGGACAGGGGAACACCGGGGAGCTGTTTTTT. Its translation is CASSLGQGNTGELFF.